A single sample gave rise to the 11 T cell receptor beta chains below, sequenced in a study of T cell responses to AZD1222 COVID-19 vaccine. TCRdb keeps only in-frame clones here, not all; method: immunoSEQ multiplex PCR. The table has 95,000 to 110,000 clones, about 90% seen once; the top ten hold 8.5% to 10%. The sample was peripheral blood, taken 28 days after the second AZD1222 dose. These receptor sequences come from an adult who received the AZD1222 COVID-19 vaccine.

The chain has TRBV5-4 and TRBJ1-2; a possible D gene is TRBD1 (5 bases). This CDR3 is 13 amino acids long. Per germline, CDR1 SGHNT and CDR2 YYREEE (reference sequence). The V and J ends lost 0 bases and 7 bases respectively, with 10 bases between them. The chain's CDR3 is CASSLARESGYTF. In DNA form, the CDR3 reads TGTGCCAGCAGCTTGGCCAGGGAATCTGGCTACACCTTC. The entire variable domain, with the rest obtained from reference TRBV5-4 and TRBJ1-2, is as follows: ETGVTQSPTHLIKTRGQQVTLRCSSQSGHNTVSWYQQALGQGPQFIFQYYREEENGRGNFPPRFSGLQFPNYSSELNVNALELDDSALYLCASSLARESGYTFGSGTRLTVV.

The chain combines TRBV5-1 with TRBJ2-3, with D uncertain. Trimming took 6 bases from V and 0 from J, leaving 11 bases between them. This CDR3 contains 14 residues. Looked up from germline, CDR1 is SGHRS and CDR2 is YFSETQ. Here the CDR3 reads CASKEMSSTDTQYF. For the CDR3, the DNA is TGCGCCAGCAAAGAAATGTCTAGCACAGATACGCAGTATTTT.

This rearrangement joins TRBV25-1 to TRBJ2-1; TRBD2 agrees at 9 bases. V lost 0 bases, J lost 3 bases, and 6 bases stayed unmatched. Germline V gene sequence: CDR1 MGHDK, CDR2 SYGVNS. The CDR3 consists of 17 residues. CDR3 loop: CASSEYGGTSSYNEQFF. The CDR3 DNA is TGTGCCAGCAGTGAATATGGGGGGACTAGCAGCTACAATGAGCAGTTCTTC.

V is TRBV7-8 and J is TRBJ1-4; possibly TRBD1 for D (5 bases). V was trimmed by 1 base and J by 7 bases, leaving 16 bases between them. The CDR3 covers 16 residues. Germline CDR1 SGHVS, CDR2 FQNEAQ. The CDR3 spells CASSLGGGERAEKLFF. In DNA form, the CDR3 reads TGTGCCAGCAGCTTAGGGGGAGGGGAAAGGGCTGAAAAACTGTTTTTT.

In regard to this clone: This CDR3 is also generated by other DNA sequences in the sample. The CDR3 DNA is TGCGCCAGCAGCTTGGACAATGAGCAGTTCTTC. It is translated as CASSLDNEQFF. The chain joins TRBV5-1 to TRBJ2-1; D remains unclear. Trimming took off 0 bases at V and 5 bases at J, with 0 bases between the two ends. The CDR3 extends over 11 amino acids. The germline gives CDR1 SGHRS, CDR2 YFSETQ.

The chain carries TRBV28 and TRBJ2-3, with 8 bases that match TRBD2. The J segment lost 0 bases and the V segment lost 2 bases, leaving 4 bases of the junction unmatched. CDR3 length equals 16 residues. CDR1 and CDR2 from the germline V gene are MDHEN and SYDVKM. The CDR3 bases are TGTGCCAGCAGTTTACCTCTAGCGGGCAGCACAGATACGCAGTATTTT. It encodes CASSLPLAGSTDTQYF.

The CDR3 spells CASSLGLLVAEQYF. For the CDR3, the DNA is TGCGCCAGCAGCTTGGGACTATTGGTGGCCGAGCAGTACTTC. The chain recombines TRBV5-1 with TRBJ2-7; possibly TRBD2 for D (5 bases). Germline CDR1 and CDR2: SGHRS and YFSETQ. Trimming left V 0 bases short and J 6 bases short, with 13 bases between. The CDR3 is 14 amino acids.

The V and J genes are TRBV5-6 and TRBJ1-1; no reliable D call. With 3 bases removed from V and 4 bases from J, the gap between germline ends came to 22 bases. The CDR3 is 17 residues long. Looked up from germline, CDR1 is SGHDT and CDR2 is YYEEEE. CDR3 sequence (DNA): TGTGCCAGCAGCTCCTCCGCCCTGTTCCGGAGTGGCACTGAAGCTTTCTTT. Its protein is CASSSSALFRSGTEAFF.

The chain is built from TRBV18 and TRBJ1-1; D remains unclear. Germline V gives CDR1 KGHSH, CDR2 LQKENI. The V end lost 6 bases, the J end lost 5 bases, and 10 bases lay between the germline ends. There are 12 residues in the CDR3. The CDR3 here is CASSTGGTEAFF. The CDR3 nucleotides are TGTGCCAGCTCCACGGGTGGTACTGAAGCTTTCTTT.

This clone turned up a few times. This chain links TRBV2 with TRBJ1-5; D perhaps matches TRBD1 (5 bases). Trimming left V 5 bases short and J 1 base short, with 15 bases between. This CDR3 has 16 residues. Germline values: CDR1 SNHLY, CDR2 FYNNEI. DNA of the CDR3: TGTGCCAGCAGTTGGGGGGAGGAGGGGAGCAATCAGCCCCAGCATTTT. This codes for CASSWGEEGSNQPQHF.

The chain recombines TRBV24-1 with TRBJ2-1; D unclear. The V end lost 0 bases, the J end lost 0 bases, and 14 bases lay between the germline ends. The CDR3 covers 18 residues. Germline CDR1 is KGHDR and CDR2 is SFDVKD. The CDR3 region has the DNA TGTGCCACCAGTGATTTGCCCATTTTAGGGCTCTCCTACAATGAGCAGTTCTTC. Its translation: CATSDLPILGLSYNEQFF.